This TCR beta chain was obtained from a study of blood T cell repertoires in COVID-19. Overall study context: Samples taken during acute and convalescent COVID-19 were collected in the United States, Italy and Spain. PBMCs, B-cell-depleted T cells, or T cells provided the cDNA or gDNA that made up the material.

Under the authors' procedure: Estimated nucleated cell counts came from reference gene primer amplification. Libraries were prepared by immunoSEQ multiplex PCR; TCRdb keeps only in-frame clonotypes and omits some of them. That table gives V, J and clone size, and the DNA gave D and trimming. The sample records approximately 240,000 clones, 70% to 90% being singletons. The length of the CDR3 is 16 residues. V lost 6 bases and J 0 bases, leaving 15 bases between the germline ends. The germline CDR1 and CDR2 sequences are LNHDA and SQIVND (reference sequence). The chain has TRBV19 and TRBJ2-4, with a weak D call TRBD1 (6 bases). The TCR originated in a man in his fifties with acute or convalescent COVID-19. Sequencing input: peripheral blood. The CDR3 region is CASRGADTLAKNIQYF. The CDR3 nucleotides are TGTGCCAGTAGGGGGGCAGACACACTAGCCAAAAACATTCAGTACTTC.